This TCR beta chain was profiled in a study of T cells after yellow fever vaccination. Study-wide background: Libraries from low-cell-number fractions were prepared with the SMART-Seq v4 Ultra Low Input RNA kit. Study observations and caveats: The presence of abundant clonotypes contaminating from the bulk population was possible in FACS-sorted repertoires. Clonotype sharing between CD4 and CD8 compartments was small. Clones that expanded after primary vaccination mostly reappeared after the booster (just over 95% CD4, 80% to 90% CD8).

For this clonotype: Its cognate antigen is unknown.

Between the trimmed V and J ends, which lost 4 bases and 6 bases, there was a span of 19 bases. CDR1 and CDR2 (germline): MGHRA, YSYEKL. The CDR3 totals 15 residues. TCRdb fed the 5' RACE reads into MiXCR, producing one record per CDR3 protein. The sample holds more than 350,000 distinct CDR3 sequences, 9.5% to 13% seen once. The clonotype comes from a man younger than 35 who received the YFV17D yellow fever vaccine. The genes are TRBV4-1 and TRBJ2-7; unclear D gene. The specimen comprised PBMCs, sampled on the day of the first yellow fever vaccination. CDR3 loop: CASSPQEGDLGEQYV. In nucleotides, the CDR3 is TGCGCCAGCAGCCCTCAGGAAGGTGACCTCGGCGAGCAGTACGTC.